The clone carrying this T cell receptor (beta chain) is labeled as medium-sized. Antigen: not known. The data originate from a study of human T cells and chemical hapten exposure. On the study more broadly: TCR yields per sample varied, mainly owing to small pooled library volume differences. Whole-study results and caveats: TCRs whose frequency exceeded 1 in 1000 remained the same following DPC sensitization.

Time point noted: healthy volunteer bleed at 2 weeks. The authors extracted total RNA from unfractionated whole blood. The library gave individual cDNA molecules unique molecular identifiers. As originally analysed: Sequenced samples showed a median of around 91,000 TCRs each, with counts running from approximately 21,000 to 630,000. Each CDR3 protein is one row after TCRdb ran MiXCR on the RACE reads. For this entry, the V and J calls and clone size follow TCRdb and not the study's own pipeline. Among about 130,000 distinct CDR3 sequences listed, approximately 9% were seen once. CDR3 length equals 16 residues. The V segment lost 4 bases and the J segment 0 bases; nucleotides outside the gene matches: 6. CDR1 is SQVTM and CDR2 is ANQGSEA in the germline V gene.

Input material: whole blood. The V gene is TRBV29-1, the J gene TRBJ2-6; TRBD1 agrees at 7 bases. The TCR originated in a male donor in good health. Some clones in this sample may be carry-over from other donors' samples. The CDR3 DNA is TGCAGCGTTGGCACAGGGGCCCCCTCTGGGGCCAACGTCCTGACTTTC. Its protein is CSVGTGAPSGANVLTF.